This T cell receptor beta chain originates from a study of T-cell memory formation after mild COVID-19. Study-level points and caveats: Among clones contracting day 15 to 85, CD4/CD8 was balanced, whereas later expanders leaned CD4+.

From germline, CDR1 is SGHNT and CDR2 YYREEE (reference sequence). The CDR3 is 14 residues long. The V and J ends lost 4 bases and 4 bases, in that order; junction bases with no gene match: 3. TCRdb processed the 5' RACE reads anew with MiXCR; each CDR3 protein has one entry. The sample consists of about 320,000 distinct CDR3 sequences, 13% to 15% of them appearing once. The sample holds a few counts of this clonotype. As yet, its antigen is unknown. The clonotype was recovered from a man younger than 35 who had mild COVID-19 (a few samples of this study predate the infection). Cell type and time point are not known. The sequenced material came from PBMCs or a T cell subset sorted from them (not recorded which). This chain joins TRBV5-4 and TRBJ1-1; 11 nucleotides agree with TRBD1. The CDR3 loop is CASSTGQGVTEAFF. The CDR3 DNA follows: TGTGCCAGCAGCACGGGACAGGGGGTCACTGAAGCTTTCTTT.